The 2 T cell receptor beta chains below come from one sample, sequenced in a study of blood T cell repertoires in COVID-19. Clones were sequenced by immunoSEQ multiplex PCR, and TCRdb holds only the in-frame ones, with some missing. The sample consists of 50,000 to 60,000 clones, around 83% of them appearing once. Source material: peripheral blood. The receptor source for this set is a human donor in a cohort sampled during active or convalescent COVID-19.

The V call is TRBV5-8, the J call TRBJ1-6, with TRBD1 as a possible D gene (5 bases). V was cut by 1 base and J by 7 bases, with 12 bases left in between. Germline CDR1 SGHTS, CDR2 YDEGEE. The CDR3 spans 15 residues. The CDR3 bases are TGTGCCAGCAGCTTGAACAGGAATGCGAATTCACCCCTCCACTTT. It specifies CASSLNRNANSPLHF.

This clone showed up just a few times. This rearrangement joins TRBV6-5 to TRBJ1-1; TRBD1 is a possible D gene (5 bases). The CDR3 is made up of 16 amino acids. CDR1 MNHEY and CDR2 SVGAGI come from the germline V gene. V was trimmed by 2 bases and J by 1 base, leaving 14 bases between them. The CDR3 DNA is TGTGCCAGCAGTTACGCAGGGTCATATAGGAACACTGAAGCTTTCTTT. Amino acid sequence: CASSYAGSYRNTEAFF.